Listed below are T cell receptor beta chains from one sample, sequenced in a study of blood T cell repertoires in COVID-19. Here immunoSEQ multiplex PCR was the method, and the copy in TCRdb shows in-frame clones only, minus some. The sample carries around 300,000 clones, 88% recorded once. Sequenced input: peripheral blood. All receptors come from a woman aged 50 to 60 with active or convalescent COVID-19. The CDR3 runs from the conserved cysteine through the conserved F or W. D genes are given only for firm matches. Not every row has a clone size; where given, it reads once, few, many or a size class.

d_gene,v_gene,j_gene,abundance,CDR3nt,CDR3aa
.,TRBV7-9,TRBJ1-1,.,TGTGCCAGCAGCTTAGATGTTTCGGTGAACACTGAAGCTTTCTTT,CASSLDVSVNTEAFF
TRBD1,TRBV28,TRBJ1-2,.,TGTGCCAGCAGCCCCGGGACAGGGGATGGCTACACCTTC,CASSPGTGDGYTF
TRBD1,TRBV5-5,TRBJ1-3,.,TGTGCCAGCAGCGGGACAGTCCACTCTGGAAACACCATATATTTT,CASSGTVHSGNTIYF
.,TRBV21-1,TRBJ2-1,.,TGTGCCAGCGATAGACAGGGTCGGTTCTTC,CASDRQGRFF
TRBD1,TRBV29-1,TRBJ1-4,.,TGCAGCGCCTTGCTGGGGCCGGGACAGAGATTTGGAAAACTGTTTTTT,CSALLGPGQRFGKLFF
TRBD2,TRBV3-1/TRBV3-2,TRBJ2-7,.,TGTGCCAGCAGCATTGGGACTAAGAAAGAGCAGTACTTC,CASSIGTKKEQYF
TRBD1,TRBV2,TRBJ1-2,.,TGTGCCAGCAGTGTGGCGGGCGAACAGGGGGCTGGAGGCTACACCTTC,CASSVAGEQGAGGYTF
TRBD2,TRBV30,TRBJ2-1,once,TGTGCCTGGAGTGTAGCGGGGGGGAAGTTAAGGCAGTTCTTC,CAWSVAGGKLRQFF
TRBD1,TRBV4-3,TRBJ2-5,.,TGCGCCAGCAGCCACGGACAGGGAGGAAAGACCCAGTACTTC,CASSHGQGGKTQYF
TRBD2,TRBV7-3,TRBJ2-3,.,TGTGCCAGCAGCTTATATCTAGCGGGGGGGATAGATACGCAGTATTTT,CASSLYLAGGIDTQYF
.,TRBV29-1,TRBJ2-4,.,TGCAGCGTGGAGGATACTCCGGACATTCAGTACTTC,CSVEDTPDIQYF
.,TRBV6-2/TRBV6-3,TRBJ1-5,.,TGTGCCAGCAGTTACGAAATCGGGTATCCAGGGCAGCCCCAGCATTTT,CASSYEIGYPGQPQHF
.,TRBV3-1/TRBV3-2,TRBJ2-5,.,TGTGCCAGCAGCCAAGATAGGGGTTGGGAGACCCAGTACTTC,CASSQDRGWETQYF
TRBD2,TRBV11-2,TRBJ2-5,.,TGTGCCAGCAGCACCAACGGGGGGGGGACCCAGTACTTC,CASSTNGGGTQYF
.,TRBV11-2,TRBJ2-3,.,TGTGCCAGCAGCTTAGTTGGAGCTAGCACAGATACGCAGTATTTT,CASSLVGASTDTQYF
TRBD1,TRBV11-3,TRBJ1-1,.,TGTGCCAGCAGCCGTGGACAGGGAGTGGGTGAAGCTTTCTTT,CASSRGQGVGEAFF
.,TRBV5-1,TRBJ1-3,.,TGCGCCAGCGGGAGCGGGACATCGGGCGGAAACACCATATATTTT,CASGSGTSGGNTIYF
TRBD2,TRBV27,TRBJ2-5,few,TGTGCCAGCGGATCCCCGCTAGCGGGAGGGCCTGAGACCCAGTACTTC,CASGSPLAGGPETQYF
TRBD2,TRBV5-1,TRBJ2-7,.,TGCGCCAGCAGCCGAGGCCCTAGCGGCGGAGAGCAGTACTTC,CASSRGPSGGEQYF
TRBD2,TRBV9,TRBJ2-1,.,TGTGCCAGCAGCTCCAGCCTAGCGGGAGTTTTTAGTGCGACCGACAATGAGCAGTTCTTC,CASSSSLAGVFSATDNEQFF
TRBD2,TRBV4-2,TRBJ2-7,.,TGTGCCAGCAGCCCCGGACTAGCGGGGGCATCCTACGAGCAGTACTTC,CASSPGLAGASYEQYF
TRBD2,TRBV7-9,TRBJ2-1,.,TGTGCCAGCAGAGATCTTCCGGGACTAGCGAGGGGGGATGAGCAGTTCTTC,CASRDLPGLARGDEQFF
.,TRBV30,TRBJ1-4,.,TGTGCCTCGGAGGAGGGAAGGCTGTTTTTT,CASEEGRLFF
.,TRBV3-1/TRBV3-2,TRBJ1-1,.,TGTGCCGCACGTAGGGGGAAGAACACTGAAGCTTTCTTT,CAARRGKNTEAFF
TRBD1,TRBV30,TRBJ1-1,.,TGTGCCTGGAGTGTAGACCAGGCAGGGGGGAAAAACACTGAAGCTTTCTTT,CAWSVDQAGGKNTEAFF
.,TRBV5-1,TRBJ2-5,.,TGCGCCAGCAGCGCCGCCCTGACTTTCCAAGAGACCCAGTACTTC,CASSAALTFQETQYF
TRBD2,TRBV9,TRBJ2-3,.,TGTGCCAGCAGCGTAGTTGGTAGCGGGACAGATACGCAGTATTTT,CASSVVGSGTDTQYF
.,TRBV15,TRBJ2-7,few,TGTGCCACCAGCATCGAAGGGGCGAACGAGCAGTACTTC,CATSIEGANEQYF
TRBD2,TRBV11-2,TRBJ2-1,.,TGTGCCAGCAGTCGACTAGCGGGTCACAATGAGCAGTTCTTC,CASSRLAGHNEQFF
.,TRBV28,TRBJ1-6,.,TGTGCCAGCAGTTCGAGTACAGGGATAATGTCCTATAATTCACCCCTCCACTTT,CASSSSTGIMSYNSPLHF
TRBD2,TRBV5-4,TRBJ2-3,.,TGTGCCAGCAGCTTGGACACTAGCGGGGCCATCACAGATACGCAGTATTTT,CASSLDTSGAITDTQYF
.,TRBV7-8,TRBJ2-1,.,TGTGCCAGCAGCCAACCCCTGGAGGACCGACAAAATGAGCAGTTCTTC,CASSQPLEDRQNEQFF
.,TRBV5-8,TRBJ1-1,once,TGTGCCAGCAGCCGTAACGACCGGGTGACTGAAGCTTTCTTT,CASSRNDRVTEAFF
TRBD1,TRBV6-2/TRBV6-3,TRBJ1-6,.,TGTGCCAGCAGTTCATCCGTCGGGACAGTTTCACCCCTCCACTTT,CASSSSVGTVSPLHF
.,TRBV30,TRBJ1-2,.,TGTGCCTGGAGTCCCGCCGGTGGCTACACCTTC,CAWSPAGGYTF
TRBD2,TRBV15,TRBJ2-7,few,TGTGCCACCAGCAGAGATGATAGCGGGACGTACGAGCAGTACTTC,CATSRDDSGTYEQYF
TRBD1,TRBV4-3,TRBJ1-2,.,TGCGCCAGCAGCCCCACCGGGACAGAGTTTCACTATGGCTACACCTTC,CASSPTGTEFHYGYTF
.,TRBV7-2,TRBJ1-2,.,TGTGCCAGCAGGGGACTCGGCCTATATGGCTACACCTTC,CASRGLGLYGYTF
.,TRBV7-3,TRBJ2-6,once,TGTGCCAGCAGCTTCTCAAGGGGAGCCAACGTCCTGACTTTC,CASSFSRGANVLTF
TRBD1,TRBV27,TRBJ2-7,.,TGTGCCAGCAGTAAACAGGACAGGGTCTACGAGCAGTACTTC,CASSKQDRVYEQYF
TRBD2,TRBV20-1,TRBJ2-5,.,TGCAGTGCTAGTCTCTCTAGCGGGGGGCTTGGAGAGACCCAGTACTTC,CSASLSSGGLGETQYF
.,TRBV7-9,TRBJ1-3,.,TGTGCCAGCAGCTTAGTTGAGGCCTGGGACACCATATATTTT,CASSLVEAWDTIYF
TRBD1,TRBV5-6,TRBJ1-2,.,TGTGCCAGCAGCTTGTCGAGACAGGGGGGCTATGGCTACACCTTC,CASSLSRQGGYGYTF
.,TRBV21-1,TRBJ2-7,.,TGTGCCAGCAGTATATCTGCGGTGTCCTACGAGCAGTACTTC,CASSISAVSYEQYF
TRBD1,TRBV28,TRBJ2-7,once,TGTGCCAGCAGTCCTATGGAAGGGGACAGGGGAGCCTACGAGCAGTACTTC,CASSPMEGDRGAYEQYF
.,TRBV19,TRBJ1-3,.,TGTGCCAGTAGACAGGGTCGTGGAAACACCATATATTTT,CASRQGRGNTIYF
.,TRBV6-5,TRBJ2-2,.,TGTGCCAGCAAGCAGGGGCTCAACACCGGGGAGCTGTTTTTT,CASKQGLNTGELFF
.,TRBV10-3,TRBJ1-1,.,TGTGCCATCAGTGAGTCGGCAGGTCAGATGAACACTGAAGCTTTCTTT,CAISESAGQMNTEAFF